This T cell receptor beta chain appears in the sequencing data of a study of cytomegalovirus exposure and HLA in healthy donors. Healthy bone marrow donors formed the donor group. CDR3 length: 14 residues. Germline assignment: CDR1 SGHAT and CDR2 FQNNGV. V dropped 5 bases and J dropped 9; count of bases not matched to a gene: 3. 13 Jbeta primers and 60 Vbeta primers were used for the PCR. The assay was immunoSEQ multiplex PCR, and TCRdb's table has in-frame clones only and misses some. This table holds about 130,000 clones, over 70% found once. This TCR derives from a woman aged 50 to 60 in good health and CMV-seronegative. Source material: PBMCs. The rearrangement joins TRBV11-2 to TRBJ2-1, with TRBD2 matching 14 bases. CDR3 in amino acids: CASSAGLAGVEQFF. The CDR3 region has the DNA TGTGCCAGCAGCGCGGGACTAGCGGGAGTTGAGCAGTTCTTC.